A selection of T cell receptor beta chains follows, all from one sample in a study of monozygotic twins with inflammatory bowel disease. After re-calling the 5' RACE reads, TCRdb lists one entry per CDR3 protein, DNA absent. The table gives some 200,000 distinct CDR3 sequences; the top ten clones make up 1.6% of it. Source material: blood. The receptors were sampled from a human donor with ulcerative colitis or Crohn's disease, or a healthy co-twin of an affected twin (not recorded which). The CDR3 runs from the conserved cysteine through the conserved F or W.

>TRBV10-3|TRBJ2-1
CAISESKPGRGYNEQFF
>TRBV7-6|TRBJ2-3
CASSLGGRDTQYF
>TRBV29-1|TRBJ2-3
CSAPGTGLIDTQYF
>TRBV29-1|TRBJ2-4
CSVEQGMGSKNIQYF
>TRBV18|TRBJ2-3
CASSPVGGVSTDTQYF
>TRBV5-1|TRBJ2-5
CASSLEGEMETQYF
>TRBV5-1|TRBJ1-2
CASRAGQGALYGYTF
>TRBV10-2|TRBJ1-1
CASRDRENTEAFF
>TRBV10-3|TRBJ2-7
CAIRTSGTSNEQYF
>TRBV6-5|TRBJ1-2
CASSKQGEVGYTF
>TRBV12-5|TRBJ2-3
CASGPSGTSGGASADTQYF
>TRBV9|TRBJ1-1
CASAKELNTEAFF
>TRBV7-2|TRBJ1-1
CASSFPGQNTEAFF
>TRBV12-3/TRBV12-4|TRBJ2-7
CASSLRGQVYEQYF
>TRBV12-3/TRBV12-4|TRBJ1-5
CASIRGAYGPQHF
>TRBV5-1|TRBJ1-6
CASSLDKPNSPLHF
>TRBV10-3|TRBJ1-1
CAISGGQSTEAFF
>TRBV7-2|TRBJ2-5
CASSLERLALETQYF
>TRBV4-1|TRBJ1-3
CASSRQALLSGNTIYF
>TRBV5-1|TRBJ2-7
CASSAALEYEQYF
>TRBV4-1|TRBJ2-3
CASSTPQRADTQYF
>TRBV20-1|TRBJ2-1
CSARVFGGSSHNEQFF
>TRBV9|TRBJ2-3
CASSGKAGGPTDTQYF
>TRBV9|TRBJ2-7
CASSGPPGQSYEQYF
>TRBV20-1|TRBJ1-5
CSAKRRGNQPQHF
>TRBV29-1|TRBJ1-1
CSVLWPARATEAFF
>TRBV5-1|TRBJ2-1
CASSLGGTSGGHNEQFF
>TRBV11-3|TRBJ2-4
CASSLDQVPAKNIQYF
>TRBV18|TRBJ2-2
CASQTGANTGELFF
>TRBV5-1|TRBJ2-7
CASSPGRLQGTYEQYF
>TRBV12-3/TRBV12-4|TRBJ2-6
CASRLRTGSGANVLTF
>TRBV5-5|TRBJ2-2
CASSSGGLNTGELFF
>TRBV11-2|TRBJ1-1
CASSFGARGSFTEAFF
>TRBV20-1|TRBJ1-5
CSARTNTGFGQPQHF
>TRBV5-1|TRBJ1-4
CASTPGTGGTTNEKLFF
>TRBV5-1|TRBJ1-3
CASSGQGQKGDTIYF
>TRBV20-1|TRBJ2-1
CSAIWGLAAVNNEQFF
>TRBV7-9|TRBJ1-2
CASSFFEKTYGYTF
>TRBV12-3/TRBV12-4|TRBJ2-3
CASSFLSGGGRDTQYF
>TRBV20-1|TRBJ1-5
CSAASGSHQPQHF
>TRBV29-1|TRBJ2-5
CSVELGRETQYF
>TRBV12-3/TRBV12-4|TRBJ2-3
CASSLFGGGWRSDTQYF
>TRBV20-1|TRBJ1-4
CNALFPTNEKLFF
>TRBV20-1|TRBJ2-7
CSASPGDRRALYEQYF
>TRBV7-9|TRBJ2-2
CASTSGATNTGELFF
>TRBV10-3|TRBJ1-1
CAISQRAGVEAFF
>TRBV6-1|TRBJ1-5
CASTEAGASNQPQHF
>TRBV7-2|TRBJ2-5
CASSTRNQDSQETQYF
>TRBV7-2|TRBJ1-1
CASSRSLTVTTEAFF
>TRBV11-1|TRBJ2-7
CASSLTGILHEQYF
>TRBV27|TRBJ2-1
CASSFIGDSNEQFF
>TRBV20-1|TRBJ2-5
CSARPMRFPKETQYF
>TRBV3-1|TRBJ2-1
CASSQPPVAGASYNEQFF
>TRBV5-1|TRBJ2-1
CASSPSGGGQSYNEQFF
>TRBV11-2|TRBJ2-4
CASSFPTTGAKNIQYF